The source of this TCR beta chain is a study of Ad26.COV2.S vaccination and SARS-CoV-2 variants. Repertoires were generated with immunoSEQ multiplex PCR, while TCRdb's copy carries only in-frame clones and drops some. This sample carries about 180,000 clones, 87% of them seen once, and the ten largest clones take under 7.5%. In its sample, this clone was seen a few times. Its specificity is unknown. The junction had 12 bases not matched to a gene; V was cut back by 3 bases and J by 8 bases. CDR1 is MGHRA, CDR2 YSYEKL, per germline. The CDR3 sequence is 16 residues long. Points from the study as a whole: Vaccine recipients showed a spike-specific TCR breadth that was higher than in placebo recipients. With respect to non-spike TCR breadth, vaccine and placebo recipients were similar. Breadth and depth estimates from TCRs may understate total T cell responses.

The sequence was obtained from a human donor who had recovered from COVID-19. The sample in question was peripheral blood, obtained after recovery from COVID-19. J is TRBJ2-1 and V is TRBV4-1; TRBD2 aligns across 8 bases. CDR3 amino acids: CASSHQTGTRAHEQFF. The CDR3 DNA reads TGCGCCAGCAGCCACCAGACCGGGACTAGGGCCCATGAGCAGTTCTTC.